The table lists the clone carrying this TCR beta chain with many counts. Its antigen remains unknown. Germline trimming cut 5 bases from V and 3 bases from J; bases unmatched to any gene: 19. Germline CDR1 SGHTA, CDR2 FQGTGA. The CDR3 length is 18 residues. The CDR3 regions of TCR beta were amplified from RNA transcripts. HTBI primers drove first-round RT-PCR of the TCR CDR3. TCRdb processed the multiplex PCR reads anew with MiXCR; each CDR3 protein has one entry. The sample shows approximately 590,000 distinct CDR3 sequences, more than 15% of them seen only once. This entry belongs to a study of T cells in Graves' hyperthyroidism and ophthalmopathy. Findings and caveats of the study: Most thyroid clonotypes that were expanded above 0.001 also turned up in blood.

Graves' hyperthyroidism was deemed stable given no ophthalmopathy progression within 18 months. Clinical symptoms, serum thyroxine and TRAb, thyroid ultrasound and orbital computed tomography were used for the diagnoses. The sample was blood. The chain employs TRBV7-3 and TRBJ2-7, with 7 bases fitting TRBD1. This TCR was recovered from a woman under 40 with Graves' hyperthyroidism. The CDR3 bases are TGTGCCAGCAGCCCAGAAACAGGGGAAAGGCCGAAGCACTACGAGCAGTACTTC. Translating it yields CASSPETGERPKHYEQYF.